Below are 24 T cell receptor beta chains sequenced from a single sample in a study of blood T cell repertoires in COVID-19. TCRdb's copy holds only in-frame clones and misses some; the assay was immunoSEQ multiplex PCR. The data show 350,000 to 450,000 clones, with around 86% seen just once and 2.5% to 3.5% held by the top ten. Sequenced: peripheral blood. The receptors originated from a human donor in a cohort sampled during active COVID-19.

In nucleotides, the CDR3 is TGTGCCTGGAGTGTACGGCTAGCGGGAGACGAGCAGTACTTC. Protein product: CAWSVRLAGDEQYF. V and J are TRBV30 and TRBJ2-7, with 10 bases fitting TRBD2. The CDR3 covers 14 residues. V gave up 0 bases and J gave up 5 bases; unmatched junction bases: 4. CDR1 and CDR2 from the germline V gene are GTSNPN and SVGIG (reference sequence).

This clone has only a few counts. The chain combines TRBV28 with TRBJ1-1; TRBD1 matches at 7 bases. The CDR3 contains 14 residues. Germline assignment: CDR1 MDHEN and CDR2 SYDVKM. With V trimmed by 6 bases and J by 0 bases, 4 bases remained unmatched. The CDR3 here is CASRNRGMNTEAFF. CDR3 bases: TGTGCCAGCAGAAACAGGGGTATGAACACTGAAGCTTTCTTT.

The V call is TRBV12-3 or TRBV12-4, the J call TRBJ1-3, with a possible D match to TRBD1 (6 bases). Between the trimmed V and J ends, which lost 8 bases and 4 bases, there was a span of 12 bases. CDR3 size: 13 residues. The CDR3: CASVRGTGNTIYF. The CDR3 bases are TGTGCCAGCGTAAGGGGGACCGGAAACACCATATATTTT.

The V and J genes are TRBV2 and TRBJ2-5; 16 nucleotides match TRBD2. This CDR3 comprises 16 residues. The junction had 3 bases not matched to a gene; V was cut back by 5 bases and J by 3 bases. Germline lookup yields CDR1 SNHLY and CDR2 FYNNEI. In DNA form, the CDR3 reads TGTGCCAGCAGTTCGGGACTAGCGGGAGGGAAAGAGACCCAGTACTTC. Its translation: CASSSGLAGGKETQYF.

The chain combines TRBV11-2 with TRBJ2-3; D is unresolved. The length of the CDR3 is 13 residues. Germline CDR1 SGHAT, CDR2 FQNNGV. Trimming cost V 1 base and J 5 bases, with 7 bases left between them. Written as DNA, the CDR3 is TGTGCCAGCAGCTTAGGTAGTGGAGATACGCAGTATTTT. As protein: CASSLGSGDTQYF.

The chain couples TRBV7-2 to TRBJ2-7; D gene unclear. The CDR3 runs to 15 residues. Germline V CDR1 and CDR2: SGHTA, FQGNSA. The ends were cut back, 5 bases at V and 1 base at J, with 15 bases in the middle. CDR3 sequence: CASSPGPVGSYEQYF. The DNA of the CDR3 is TGTGCCAGCAGCCCTGGGCCAGTGGGTTCCTACGAGCAGTACTTC.

This rearrangement joins TRBV7-9 to TRBJ1-3; the match to TRBD1 covers 7 bases. Germline CDR1 SEHNR, CDR2 FQNEAQ (reference sequence). V shed 2 bases and J 1 base; nucleotides not matched to a gene: 8. CDR3 length: 17 amino acids. Here the CDR3 reads CASSLREQGLSGNTIYF. In DNA, the CDR3 is TGTGCCAGCAGCTTAAGGGAACAGGGGCTATCTGGAAACACCATATATTTT.

This chain links TRBV5-1 with TRBJ2-1, with 15 bases matching TRBD2. CDR3 length equals 16 residues. Germline assignment: CDR1 SGHRS and CDR2 YFSETQ. J gave up 9 bases and V 4 bases, and 8 bases lay outside the gene matches. This chain's CDR3 is CASSISGTSGRSEQFF. The CDR3, as DNA: TGCGCCAGCAGCATCTCCGGGACTAGCGGGAGGTCTGAGCAGTTCTTC.

In this sample, this clone turned up a few times. CDR3 sequence (DNA): TGTGCCAGCAGCCCCGGAGGCTCTGTCGTCACCTTC. This gives the protein CASSPGGSVVTF. The chain has TRBV27 and TRBJ1-2; D not resolved. The CDR3 is 12 amino acids. Germline V gene sequence: CDR1 MNHEY, CDR2 SMNVEV (reference sequence). Trimming pared 6 bases from V and 13 bases from J, leaving 18 bases between.

The chain combines TRBV5-4 with TRBJ2-3, with 7 positions matching TRBD2. Germline CDR1 reads SGHNT; CDR2 reads YYREEE (reference sequence). The trim removed 6 bases at V and 4 bases at J, leaving 11 bases unmatched. This CDR3 has 15 residues. This chain's CDR3 is CASTRTAGEADTQYF. The DNA for the CDR3 is TGTGCCAGCACCCGGACGGCGGGAGAAGCAGATACGCAGTATTTT.

The chain uses TRBV18 and TRBJ1-3; no reliable D call. This CDR3 spans 16 amino acids. V was shortened by 0 bases and J by 2 bases, with 11 bases between the two germline ends. Germline loops: CDR1 KGHSH, CDR2 LQKENI. CDR3 in DNA: TGTGCCAGCTCACCACCAACGACGGGAGCTGGAAACACCATATATTTT. It encodes CASSPPTTGAGNTIYF.

This clone was seen a single time. V gene TRBV15 combines with J gene TRBJ1-2, with a weak D call TRBD1 (5 bases). CDR1 and CDR2 (germline): LNHNV, YYDKDF (reference sequence). The CDR3 extends over 15 amino acids. V lost 0 bases and J 4 bases, leaving 12 bases between the germline ends. The CDR3 nucleotides read TGTGCCACCAGCAGAGAAGCAGGGACTGGCTATGGCTACACCTTC. Protein product: CATSREAGTGYGYTF.

V gene TRBV15 combines with J gene TRBJ2-1; 9 positions match TRBD2. Germline V gene data show CDR1 as LNHNV and CDR2 as YYDKDF (reference sequence). The trim removed 3 bases at V and 5 bases at J, leaving 5 bases unmatched. The CDR3 is made up of 15 amino acids. The CDR3 coding sequence is TGTGCCACCAGCAGCGAGCGGGGGGCACACAATGAGCAGTTCTTC. Translated, it gives CATSSERGAHNEQFF.

J is TRBJ2-2 and V is TRBV7-3; 7 positions match TRBD1. Germline CDR1 and CDR2: SGHTA and FQGTGA. After removal of 2 bases from V and 3 bases from J, the junction contained 0 bases not matched to a gene. The CDR3 sequence is 14 residues long. The DNA for the CDR3 is TGTGCCAGCAGCTTAGACAGGGACACCGGGGAGCTGTTTTTT. Protein: CASSLDRDTGELFF.

This chain links TRBV2 with TRBJ1-3; maybe TRBD1 (5 bases). V was cut by 5 bases and J by 0 bases, with 11 bases left in between. The CDR3 contains 15 residues. Per germline, CDR1 SNHLY and CDR2 FYNNEI. The CDR3 reads CASSTTDFSGNTIYF. CDR3 coding DNA: TGTGCCAGCAGTACGACAGACTTCTCTGGAAACACCATATATTTT.

The chain links TRBV19 to TRBJ1-1; no clear D gene. Per the germline V gene, CDR1 is LNHDA and CDR2 is SQIVND (reference sequence). The CDR3 sequence is 16 residues long. Trimming removed 5 bases at V and 4 bases at J, with 20 bases between. The CDR3 protein is CASSAQRVRWGTEAFF. In nucleotides, the CDR3 is TGTGCCAGTAGTGCGCAGAGGGTCAGATGGGGCACTGAAGCTTTCTTT.

Of note for this clone: The identical CDR3 is also encoded by other nucleotide sequences in the sample. This chain links TRBV5-6 with TRBJ1-2; the match to TRBD1 covers 10 bases. This CDR3 is 13 amino acids long. V trimming: 4 bases; J trimming: 7 bases; junction bases outside the gene matches: 4. Germline V lookup: CDR1 SGHDT, CDR2 YYEEEE. The CDR3 sequence is CASSSDRGLGYTF. CDR3 bases: TGTGCCAGCAGCAGCGACAGGGGGCTTGGCTACACCTTC.

This chain links TRBV6-4 with TRBJ2-3, with D hard to call. The CDR3 length is 13 residues. The V gene's germline CDR1 is MRHNA and CDR2 SNTAGT. With 3 bases removed from V and 6 bases from J, the gap between germline ends came to 10 bases. The CDR3 sequence is CASSDQAADTQYF. For the CDR3, the DNA is TGTGCCAGCAGTGATCAAGCAGCGGATACGCAGTATTTT.

This clone was seen a handful of times. The J gene is TRBJ2-1, the V gene TRBV19, with D tentatively TRBD1 (7 bases). Germline CDR1 reads LNHDA; CDR2 reads SQIVND (reference sequence). The CDR3 runs to 16 residues. V was clipped by 5 bases and J by 0 bases, with 14 bases between them. The CDR3 nucleotides read TGTGCCAGTAGTCTCCTCAGGGGGGCCTCCTACAATGAGCAGTTCTTC. Its protein is CASSLLRGASYNEQFF.

On this clone itself: Other DNA sequences from this sample encode an identical CDR3 as well. The chain employs TRBV9 and TRBJ2-5, with 7 nucleotides matching TRBD2. Germline assignment: CDR1 SGDLS and CDR2 YYNGEE. Trimming removed 3 bases from V and 2 bases from J; junction bases left unmatched: 4. There are 14 residues in the CDR3. The CDR3: CASSAAGRQETQYF. The CDR3 coding sequence is TGTGCCAGCAGCGCAGCGGGGAGACAAGAGACCCAGTACTTC.

The genes are TRBV11-3 and TRBJ2-3, with 12 bases fitting TRBD1. V was pared by 4 bases and J by 2 bases, with 7 bases of the junction left unmatched. Germline V CDR1 and CDR2: SGHNT, YENEEA. There are 17 residues in the CDR3. The CDR3 sequence is CASSSGTGGSPTDTQYF. CDR3 DNA: TGTGCCAGCAGCTCAGGGACAGGGGGCTCTCCCACAGATACGCAGTATTTT.

V gene TRBV10-1 combines with J gene TRBJ1-1; the match to TRBD1 covers 10 bases. Germline trimming cut 7 bases from V and 11 bases from J; bases unmatched to any gene: 13. Germline CDR1 and CDR2: WNHNN and SYGVQD (reference sequence). The CDR3 spans 14 residues. Written as DNA, the CDR3 is TGCGCCAGCACCCTCGACAGGGGGCAGGTTCGGGCTTTCTTT. Protein sequence: CASTLDRGQVRAFF.

This chain uses TRBV19 with TRBJ2-3; 8 nucleotides align to TRBD2. The CDR3 contains 16 residues. The V and J ends lost 5 bases and 0 bases, in that order; junction bases with no gene match: 7. In germline, CDR1 is LNHDA, CDR2 SQIVND (reference sequence). Written as DNA, the CDR3 is TGTGCCAGTAGTGGGATAGCGGGGACTAGCACAGATACGCAGTATTTT. This gives the protein CASSGIAGTSTDTQYF.

Here the CDR3 reads CASSLSDGGNQPQHF. The CDR3 DNA reads TGTGCCAGCAGTTTATCGGACGGGGGTAATCAGCCCCAGCATTTT. The chain is built from TRBV28 and TRBJ1-5, with D maybe TRBD1 (5 bases). Germline lookup yields CDR1 MDHEN and CDR2 SYDVKM. Trimming left V 1 base short and J 4 bases short, with 11 bases between. This CDR3 contains 15 residues.